The 8 T cell receptor beta chains below come from one sample, sequenced in a study of blood T cell repertoires in COVID-19. Data came from immunoSEQ multiplex PCR; TCRdb stores just in-frame clones and leaves some out. The table records roughly 240,000 clones, roughly four fifths of them present only once. Source material: PBMCs or T cells enriched from blood (not recorded which). Receptors originate from a woman aged 35 to 49 who had been exposed to COVID-19.

Here the CDR3 DNA reads TGTGCCAGCAGTGAAGTGGTCCCGCGGTACTATGGCTACACCTTC. This gives the protein CASSEVVPRYYGYTF. The chain recombines TRBV6-1 with TRBJ1-2; D unclear. Trimming shortened V by 1 base and J by 3 bases, and 12 bases separated the two germline ends. Germline loops: CDR1 MNHNS, CDR2 SASEGT. The CDR3 runs to 15 residues.

The chain recombines TRBV5-1 with TRBJ2-2, with D possibly TRBD1 on 6 matching bases. CDR3 length: 13 residues. Trimming removed 4 bases at V and 5 bases at J, with 9 bases between. Germline CDR1 is SGHRS and CDR2 is YFSETQ. CDR3 bases: TGCGCCAGCAGCCTGGGGACAACCGGGGAGCTGTTTTTT. The encoded protein is CASSLGTTGELFF.

The rearrangement links TRBV7-3 to TRBJ1-1; the D is unclear. Germline V CDR1 and CDR2: SGHTA, FQGTGA. Trimming took 6 bases from V and 1 from J, leaving 6 bases between them. This CDR3 has 12 residues. The CDR3 region has the DNA TGTGCCAGCAGAACTTCGAACACTGAAGCTTTCTTT. Protein product: CASRTSNTEAFF.

The chain is built from TRBV19 and TRBJ2-1; 10 bases map to TRBD2. CDR1 LNHDA and CDR2 SQIVND come from the germline V gene (reference sequence). The length of the CDR3 is 15 residues. V trimming: 4 bases; J trimming: 9 bases; junction bases outside the gene matches: 9. The CDR3 DNA is TGTGCCAGTAGTACCAGCGGGGGGGCCTCGGCTGAGCAGTTCTTC. Translating gives CASSTSGGASAEQFF.

The rearrangement joins TRBV19 to TRBJ1-1; the D gene is possibly TRBD1 (5 bases). CDR1 and CDR2 from the germline V gene are LNHDA and SQIVND (reference sequence). The CDR3 runs 16 residues. Between the trimmed V and J ends, which lost 7 bases and 2 bases, there was a span of 20 bases. The CDR3 DNA reads as TGTGCCAGTACCACGGGGGGTGGGAGTGGAAACACTGAAGCTTTCTTT. Translation: CASTTGGGSGNTEAFF.

The count of this clone is one. This chain joins TRBV3-1 (or the pseudogene TRBV3-2) and TRBJ1-1, with D unresolved. The CDR3 runs 14 residues. Trimming stripped 2 bases from V and 7 bases from J, with 14 bases between. Germline V gene sequence: CDR1 LGHDT, CDR2 YNNKEL (reference sequence). The CDR3, as DNA: TGTGCCAGCAGCCAACCATCCAGCGAGGGTGAAGCTTTCTTT. Translating it yields CASSQPSSEGEAFF.

The chain employs TRBV3-1 (or the pseudogene TRBV3-2) and TRBJ2-5, with unresolved D. The CDR3 is 13 residues long. Germline CDR1 and CDR2: LGHDT and YNNKEL (reference sequence). Trimming removed 1 base at V and 3 bases at J, with 6 bases between. CDR3 sequence (DNA): TGTGCCAGCAGCCAAGGATCAGAAGAGACCCAGTACTTC. Protein: CASSQGSEETQYF.

The CDR3 coding sequence is TGTGCCAGCAGGGGCAGTGCGGGGACCGGGGAGCTGTTTTTT. This codes for CASRGSAGTGELFF. The chain uses TRBV27 and TRBJ2-2; tentative D call: TRBD2 (6 bases). CDR1 is MNHEY, CDR2 SMNVEV, per germline (reference sequence). The CDR3 is 14 amino acids. V gave up 6 bases and J gave up 5 bases, with 13 bases separating them.